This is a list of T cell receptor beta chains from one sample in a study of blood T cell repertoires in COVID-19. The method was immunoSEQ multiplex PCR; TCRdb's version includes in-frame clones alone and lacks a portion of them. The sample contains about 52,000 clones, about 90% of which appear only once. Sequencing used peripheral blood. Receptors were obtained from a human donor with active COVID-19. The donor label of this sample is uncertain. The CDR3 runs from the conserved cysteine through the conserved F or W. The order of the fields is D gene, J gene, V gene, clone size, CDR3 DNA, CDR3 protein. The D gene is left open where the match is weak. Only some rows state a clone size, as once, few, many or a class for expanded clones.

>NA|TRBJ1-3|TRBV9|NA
TGTGCCAGCAGCCTGAGGCGCGCCGACACCATATATTTT
CASSLRRADTIYF
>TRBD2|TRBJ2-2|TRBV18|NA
TGTGCCAGCTCACCTTCAGGACTAGCCGGCGGGGAGCTGTTTTTT
CASSPSGLAGGELFF
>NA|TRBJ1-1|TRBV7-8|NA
TGTGCCAGCAGCTTATCACAGGGCCACACTGAAGCTTTCTTT
CASSLSQGHTEAFF
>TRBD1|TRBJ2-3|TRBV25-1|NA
TGTGCCAGCAGTGAAGTGGGACAGGGCACAGATACGCAGTATTTT
CASSEVGQGTDTQYF
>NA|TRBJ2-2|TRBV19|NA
TGTGCCACCCCCCAGGCCCCGGGCCTATGGGCGGGAACCGGGGAGCTGTTTTTT
CATPQAPGLWAGTGELFF
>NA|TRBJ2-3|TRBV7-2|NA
TGTGCCAGCAGACGGGGAGCGGGTATCACAGATACGCAGTATTTT
CASRRGAGITDTQYF
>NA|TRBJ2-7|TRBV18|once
TGTGCCAGCTCACCCGGACCGGGAGACTACGAGCAGTACTTC
CASSPGPGDYEQYF
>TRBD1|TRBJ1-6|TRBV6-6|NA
TGTGCCAGCAGACCGGGACAGGGACCCCTCCACTTT
CASRPGQGPLHF
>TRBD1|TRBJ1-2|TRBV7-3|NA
TGTGCCAGCAGCCCCACCGGGACAGGCAACTATGGCTACACCTTC
CASSPTGTGNYGYTF
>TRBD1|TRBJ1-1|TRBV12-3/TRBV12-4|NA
TGTGCCAGCACCACAGGGGGCACTGAAGCTTTCTTT
CASTTGGTEAFF
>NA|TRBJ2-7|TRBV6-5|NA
TGTGCCAGCAGCCAACAGGGTTTCTACTACGAGCAGTACTTC
CASSQQGFYYEQYF
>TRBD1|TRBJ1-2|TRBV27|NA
TGTGCCAGCAGCCGGGACAGGGCTTATGGCTACACCTTC
CASSRDRAYGYTF
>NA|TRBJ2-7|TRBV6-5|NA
TGTGCCAGCAGTTACACCCGAGGCAGTTCTAACTACGAGCAGTACTTC
CASSYTRGSSNYEQYF
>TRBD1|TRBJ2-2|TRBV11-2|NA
TGTGCCAGCAGCGCGTCGACAGGGGGCGGGGAGCTGTTTTTT
CASSASTGGGELFF
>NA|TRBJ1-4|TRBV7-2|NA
TGTGCCAGCAGCTCCGCCGGGGGGACAACTAATGAAAAACTGTTTTTT
CASSSAGGTTNEKLFF
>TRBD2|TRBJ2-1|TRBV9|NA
TGTGCCAGCAGCGTACTCCTAGCGGGAGGGGGGGAGCAGTTCTTC
CASSVLLAGGGEQFF
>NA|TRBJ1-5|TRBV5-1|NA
TGCGCCAGCAGAGCACTCCCGAATAGCAATCAGCCCCAGCATTTT
CASRALPNSNQPQHF
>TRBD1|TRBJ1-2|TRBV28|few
TGTGCCAGCAGGCAGGACAGGACCTATGGCTACACCTTC
CASRQDRTYGYTF
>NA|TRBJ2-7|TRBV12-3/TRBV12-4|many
TGTGCCAGCAGCATGGACAGCTCCTACGAGCAGTACTTC
CASSMDSSYEQYF
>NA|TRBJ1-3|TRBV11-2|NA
TGTGCCAGCAGCTTAGTAGGCACAGCTGGAAACACCATATATTTT
CASSLVGTAGNTIYF
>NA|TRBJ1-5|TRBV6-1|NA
TGTGCCAGCAGTGATGGGAGCGAGCCCCAGCATTTT
CASSDGSEPQHF
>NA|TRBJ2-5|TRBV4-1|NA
TGCGCCAGCAGCCGCCGGGACACCAACACCCCGCGGGAGACCCAGTACTTC
CASSRRDTNTPRETQYF
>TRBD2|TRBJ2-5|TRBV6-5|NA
TGTGCCAGCGGAACGGGGGGGCTTGGGACCCAGTACTTC
CASGTGGLGTQYF
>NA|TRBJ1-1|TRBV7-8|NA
TGTGCCAGCAGCCTCGTCAGGGCGAACACTGAAGCTTTCTTT
CASSLVRANTEAFF
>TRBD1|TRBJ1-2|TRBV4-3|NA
TGCGCCAGCAGCCGTCTGATCAGGGGGAACTATGGCTACACCTTC
CASSRLIRGNYGYTF
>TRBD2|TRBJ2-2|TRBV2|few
TGTGCCAGCAGTTACACTAGCGGGGGGGCCACCGGGGAGCTGTTTTTT
CASSYTSGGATGELFF
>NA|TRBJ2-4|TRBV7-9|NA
TGTGCCAGCAGCGTAGGACGAAGGGGCCAGTACTTC
CASSVGRRGQYF
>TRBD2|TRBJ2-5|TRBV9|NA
TGTGCCAGCAGCGTAGGCCTAGCGGGGATGGAGACCCAGTACTTC
CASSVGLAGMETQYF